This T cell receptor (beta chain) appears in the sequencing data of a study of cytomegalovirus exposure and HLA in healthy donors. Study-wide context: Unique TCRs numbering about 85 million, obtained from HLA-typed donors, made up an early data release.

A word on this clone: Its antigen remains unknown.

Regarding the study as a whole: Trimming of TCR beta V- and J-genes showed a link, identified in a later analysis, to a missense DCLRE1C variant.

CDR1 is MNHEY and CDR2 is SMNVEV in the germline V gene (reference sequence). The length of the CDR3 is 13 residues. V lost 2 bases and J 7 bases, leaving 8 bases between the germline ends. The PCR had 60 Vbeta and 13 Jbeta primers. This table comes from immunoSEQ multiplex PCR, and its TCRdb copy is limited to in-frame clones, with some not included. Of about 130,000 clones listed, about 82% are singletons. This rearrangement joins TRBV27 to TRBJ2-2, with D perhaps matching TRBD2 (6 bases). This clonotype was obtained from a boy between 10 and 17 years old in good health and CMV-seronegative. The sequenced sample was PBMCs. The CDR3 here is CASSLRGGGELFF. The DNA for the CDR3 is TGTGCCAGCAGTTTACGGGGAGGCGGGGAGCTGTTTTTT.